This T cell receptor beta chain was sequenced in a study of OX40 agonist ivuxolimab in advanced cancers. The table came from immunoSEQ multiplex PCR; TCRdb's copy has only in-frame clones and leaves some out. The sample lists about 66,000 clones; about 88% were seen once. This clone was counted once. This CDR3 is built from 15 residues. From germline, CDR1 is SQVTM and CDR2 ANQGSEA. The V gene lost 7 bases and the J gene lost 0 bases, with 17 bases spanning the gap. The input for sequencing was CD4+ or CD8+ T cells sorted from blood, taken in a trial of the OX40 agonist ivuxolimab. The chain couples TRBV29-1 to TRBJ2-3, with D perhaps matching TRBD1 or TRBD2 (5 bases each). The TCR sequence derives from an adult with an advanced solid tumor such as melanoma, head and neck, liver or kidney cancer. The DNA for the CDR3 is TGCAGCGCCGGGACGGAGTCATCTAGCACAGATACGCAGTATTTT. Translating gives CSAGTESSSTDTQYF.